The rows below give T cell receptor beta chains drawn from one sample of a study of blood T cell repertoires in COVID-19. Clones were read by immunoSEQ multiplex PCR, and TCRdb kept only the in-frame ones, dropping some. The sample yields approximately 240,000 clones, roughly 86% seen once. The sample was peripheral blood. The origin of the receptors is a woman aged 25 to 39 who had recovered from COVID-19. Each CDR3 is given with its conserved first and last residue. Each record gives: CDR3 protein, CDR3 DNA, clone size, V gene, D gene, J gene. The D gene is left open where the match is weak. Size is stated for part of the rows, as once, few or many counts, or as a class when the clone is expanded.

CASSLYGTGGNEKLFF,TGCGCCAGCAGCTTGTACGGGACAGGGGGTAATGAAAAACTGTTTTTT,.,TRBV5-1,TRBD1,TRBJ1-4
CASKGGQGRYYGYTF,TGTGCCAGTAAGGGGGGACAGGGACGTTACTATGGCTACACCTTC,.,TRBV19,TRBD1,TRBJ1-2
CASSSQTGISNQPQHF,TGTGCCAGCAGCTCCCAAACGGGGATCAGCAATCAGCCCCAGCATTTT,.,TRBV7-9,.,TRBJ1-5
CASSEGWGPGELFF,TGTGCCAGCAGTGAGGGTTGGGGTCCCGGGGAGCTGTTTTTT,.,TRBV4-2,.,TRBJ2-2
CASGTSGHNYGYTF,TGTGCCAGCGGTACGTCGGGACACAACTATGGCTACACCTTC,.,TRBV5-4,.,TRBJ1-2
CASSSPGQSGAEAFF,TGTGCCAGCAGCTCCCCGGGACAGAGCGGCGCTGAAGCTTTCTTT,.,TRBV7-9,TRBD1,TRBJ1-1
CSARGGYEQYF,TGCAGTGCTAGAGGAGGCTACGAGCAGTACTTC,.,TRBV20-1,.,TRBJ2-7
CASSEEGLAGVYEQYF,TGTGCCAGCAGTGAAGAGGGACTAGCGGGGGTCTACGAGCAGTACTTC,.,TRBV2,TRBD2,TRBJ2-7
CASSVDAGAGEKLFF,TGTGCCAGCAGCGTAGATGCGGGGGCAGGGGAAAAACTGTTTTTT,.,TRBV9,.,TRBJ1-4
CASSRTSGLQETQYF,TGCGCCAGCAGCCGGACTAGCGGGCTCCAAGAGACCCAGTACTTC,.,TRBV5-1,TRBD2,TRBJ2-5
CASRHGTGETQYF,TGTGCCAGCAGGCATGGGACAGGGGAGACCCAGTACTTC,once,TRBV7-3,TRBD1,TRBJ2-5
CASSSDTSGNTIYF,TGTGCCAGCAGCTCTGACACCTCTGGAAACACCATATATTTT,.,TRBV7-6,.,TRBJ1-3
CASSLRPKEAGETAYKNEQFF,TGTGCCAGCAGCTTACGCCCAAAGGAAGCGGGGGAAACAGCTTACAAGAATGAGCAGTTCTTC,.,TRBV7-3,TRBD2,TRBJ2-1
CASSPGGVEQYF,TGTGCCAGCAGCCCCGGAGGGGTTGAGCAGTACTTC,.,TRBV5-4,.,TRBJ2-7
CASSLELWVDSHNEQFF,TGTGCCAGCAGCTTAGAGTTGTGGGTCGACTCGCACAATGAGCAGTTCTTC,.,TRBV7-6,.,TRBJ2-1
CASSLLGTGGFEQYF,TGTGCCAGCAGCTTATTAGGGACAGGGGGTTTCGAGCAGTACTTC,.,TRBV7-2,TRBD1,TRBJ2-7
CASSRLGGGYGYTF,TGTGCCAGCAGTCGTCTAGGGGGGGGTTATGGCTACACCTTC,.,TRBV28,.,TRBJ1-2
CASSPPGQGFHEQFF,TGTGCCAGCAGTCCACCGGGACAGGGCTTTCATGAGCAGTTCTTC,.,TRBV6-5,TRBD1,TRBJ2-1
CACSGQGGGDTQYF,TGTGCCTGTTCAGGACAGGGAGGAGGGGATACGCAGTATTTT,.,TRBV30,TRBD1,TRBJ2-3
CASSSRHYSNQPQHF,TGTGCCAGCAGTTCTCGGCACTATAGCAATCAGCCCCAGCATTTT,.,TRBV7-4,.,TRBJ1-5
CASSSLAGESYEQYF,TGTGCCAGCAGCTCTCTAGCGGGGGAATCCTACGAGCAGTACTTC,.,TRBV9,TRBD2,TRBJ2-7
CASSLVTGQGDTQYF,TGTGCCAGCAGCTTAGTGACAGGGCAGGGAGATACGCAGTATTTT,.,TRBV7-2,TRBD1,TRBJ2-3
CASSEEGAGTDTQYF,TGTGCCAGCAGTGAGGAGGGGGCAGGTACAGATACGCAGTATTTT,once,TRBV6-1,.,TRBJ2-3
CASSSAGTVGYTF,TGTGCCAGCAGTTCAGCCGGGACAGTTGGCTACACCTTC,.,TRBV6-5,TRBD1,TRBJ1-2
CASGFLPRGSGGETQYF,TGTGCTAGTGGTTTCCTTCCTCGGGGTAGCGGGGGAGAGACCCAGTACTTC,.,TRBV12-5,TRBD2,TRBJ2-5
CATSTTLAGGVDEQFF,TGTGCCACCAGCACAACCCTAGCGGGGGGGGTCGATGAGCAGTTCTTC,.,TRBV15,TRBD2,TRBJ2-1
CASSQTGGDLDTEAFF,TGCGCCAGCAGCCAAACAGGGGGAGATCTTGACACTGAAGCTTTCTTT,once,TRBV4-1,TRBD1,TRBJ1-1
CASIKDISYEQYF,TGTGCCAGCATCAAGGACATTTCCTACGAGCAGTACTTC,.,TRBV7-9,.,TRBJ2-7
CASSAGEENSPLHF,TGCGCCAGCAGTGCCGGAGAAGAAAATTCACCCCTCCACTTT,.,TRBV5-1,.,TRBJ1-6
CASSLAGTGDTEAFF,TGTGCCAGCAGCTTGGCCGGGACAGGGGACACTGAAGCTTTCTTT,.,TRBV5-4,TRBD1,TRBJ1-1
CASSQRGDEQYF,TGTGCCAGCAGCCAACGCGGCGACGAGCAGTACTTC,.,TRBV4-2,.,TRBJ2-7
CSVEVAGGYNEQFF,TGCAGCGTTGAGGTAGCGGGGGGATACAATGAGCAGTTCTTC,.,TRBV29-1,TRBD2,TRBJ2-1
CASDLGGYGYTF,TGTGCCAGCGACTTGGGGGGATATGGCTACACCTTC,.,TRBV7-9,.,TRBJ1-2
CASSYSGTGEGYTF,TGTGCCAGCAGTTACTCTGGGACAGGGGAAGGCTACACCTTC,.,TRBV6-5,TRBD1,TRBJ1-2
CASRSLGRETQYF,TGTGCCAGCAGGAGCTTGGGGCGTGAGACCCAGTACTTC,.,TRBV7-9,.,TRBJ2-5
CASSSLRDPYGYTF,TGTGCCAGCAGCTCGTTACGGGATCCTTATGGCTACACCTTC,.,TRBV5-6,.,TRBJ1-2
CASREDRGDSPLHF,TGTGCCAGCAGGGAGGACCGGGGAGATTCACCCCTCCACTTT,.,TRBV2,.,TRBJ1-6
CASSPSGDTQYF,TGTGCCAGCAGCCCTAGCGGAGATACGCAGTATTTT,.,TRBV7-9,TRBD2,TRBJ2-3
CASSRPGTGWNTEAFF,TGTGCCAGCAGCCGTCCCGGGACAGGCTGGAACACTGAAGCTTTCTTT,.,TRBV28,TRBD1,TRBJ1-1
CASSSPWGVMNTEAFF,TGTGCCAGTAGCTCCCCCTGGGGGGTCATGAACACTGAAGCTTTCTTT,.,TRBV19,.,TRBJ1-1
CASRGGTGPYNEQFF,TGCGCCAGCAGGGGGGGGACAGGCCCTTACAATGAGCAGTTCTTC,.,TRBV5-1,.,TRBJ2-1
CASTQGGGYTF,TGTGCCAGCACACAGGGTGGTGGCTACACCTTC,.,TRBV6-5,.,TRBJ1-2
CSAREVYEQYF,TGCAGTGCTAGGGAGGTTTACGAGCAGTACTTC,.,TRBV20-1,.,TRBJ2-7
CASSLLVNTEAFF,TGCGCCAGCAGCTTGTTAGTGAACACTGAAGCTTTCTTT,.,TRBV5-1,.,TRBJ1-1
CASSLVQASEQYF,TGTGCCAGCAGCTTGGTACAGGCAAGCGAGCAGTACTTC,once,TRBV5-4,.,TRBJ2-7
CASSGTLYNEQFF,TGTGCCAGCAGTGGGACACTCTACAATGAGCAGTTCTTC,.,TRBV9,.,TRBJ2-1
CASSPGTGWDEQFF,TGTGCCAGCTCACCAGGGACAGGGTGGGATGAGCAGTTCTTC,.,TRBV18,TRBD1,TRBJ2-1
CASSLGGQQQETQYF,TGTGCCAGCAGCTTGGGGGGACAACAACAAGAGACCCAGTACTTC,.,TRBV5-4,.,TRBJ2-5
CATSRDSGNQPQHF,TGTGCCACCAGCAGAGATTCGGGAAATCAGCCCCAGCATTTT,.,TRBV15,.,TRBJ1-5
CASSFDYAGPTDTQYF,TGTGCCAGCAGCTTCGACTATGCGGGGCCCACAGATACGCAGTATTTT,.,TRBV11-2,.,TRBJ2-3
CASSPGLAASYNEQFF,TGCGCCAGCAGCCCGGGACTAGCGGCCTCCTACAATGAGCAGTTCTTC,.,TRBV5-1,TRBD2,TRBJ2-1
CASREQGTNSPLHF,TGTGCCAGCCGCGAACAGGGGACAAATTCACCCCTCCACTTT,few,TRBV5-6,TRBD1,TRBJ1-6
CASSPSMYVNTEAFF,TGCGCCAGCAGCCCAAGCATGTACGTTAACACTGAAGCTTTCTTT,.,TRBV4-3,.,TRBJ1-1
CASSPTVLSNTGELFF,TGTGCCAGCAGCCCCACAGTCCTTTCGAACACCGGGGAGCTGTTTTTT,.,TRBV7-3,.,TRBJ2-2